A selection of T cell receptor beta chains follows, all from one sample in a study of blood T cell repertoires in COVID-19. Profiled with immunoSEQ multiplex PCR; TCRdb holds only in-frame clones, not every one. The data contain 150,000 or so clones, about 74% of them seen just once; the ten biggest clones take up 3%. Sequencing input: peripheral blood. The receptors derive from a woman older than 75 with acute or convalescent COVID-19. CDR3s include the opening cysteine and the closing phenylalanine or tryptophan.

>TRBV5-6
CASSGRRDRGYEQYF
>TRBV19
CASSISTGDQNIQYF
>TRBV6-5
CASSYSTSPNGYTF
>TRBV7-2
CASSSSLQGAGGANEQFF
>TRBV2
CASSELADTDTQYF
>TRBV7-2
CASSFTGEEIAFF
>TRBV5-1
CASSLVANLNTEAFF
>TRBV2
CASSEGGDWSSLYF
>TRBV11-2
CASSRNLAGGLSTDTQYF
>TRBV6-5
CASMAFYEQYF
>TRBV6-5
CASSFRDSNEKLFF